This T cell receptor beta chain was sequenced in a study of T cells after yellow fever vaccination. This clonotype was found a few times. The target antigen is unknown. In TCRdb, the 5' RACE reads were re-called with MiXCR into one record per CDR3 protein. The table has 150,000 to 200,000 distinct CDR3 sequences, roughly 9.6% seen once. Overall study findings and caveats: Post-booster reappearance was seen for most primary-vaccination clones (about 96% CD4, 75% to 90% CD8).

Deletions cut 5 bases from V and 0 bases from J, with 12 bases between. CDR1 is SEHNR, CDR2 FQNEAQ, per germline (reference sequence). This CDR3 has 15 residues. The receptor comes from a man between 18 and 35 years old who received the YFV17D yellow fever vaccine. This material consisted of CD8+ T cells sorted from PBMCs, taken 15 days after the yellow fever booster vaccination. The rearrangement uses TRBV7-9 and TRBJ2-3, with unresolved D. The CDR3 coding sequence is TGTGCCAGCAGCCGCTCTCTAATTAGCACAGATACGCAGTATTTT. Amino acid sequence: CASSRSLISTDTQYF.